This T cell receptor beta chain was sequenced during a study of regulatory T cells in long-lasting Graves disease. The CDR3 has 17 amino acids. Germline assignment: CDR1 KGHSH and CDR2 LQKENI. V lost 0 bases, J lost 2 bases, and 6 bases stayed unmatched. Time point described: newly diagnosed GD, antithyroid drugs for less than 3 months. Making the TCR library involved RNA that had been extracted from PBMCs. According to the study, TCR beta libraries were built with iRepertoire HTBI primers and CDR3-region Arm-PCR. TCRdb recomputed calls from the multiplex PCR reads with MiXCR, one row per CDR3 protein. The sample records roughly 500,000 distinct CDR3 sequences, 13% being singletons. These data also featured in a second study, about T cells in Graves' hyperthyroidism and ophthalmopathy.

The chain uses TRBV18 and TRBJ2-1, with 8 positions matching TRBD1. The origin of this receptor is a young man with Graves disease. The specimen comprised peripheral blood mononuclear cells (PBMCs), sampled at new diagnosis, from a patient treated with antithyroid drugs. Here the CDR3 DNA reads TGTGCCAGCTCACCACCCCCGGGACAGGCCGCCTACAATGAGCAGTTCTTC. Residues: CASSPPPGQAAYNEQFF.